The rows below give T cell receptor beta chains drawn from one sample of a study of OX40 agonist ivuxolimab in advanced cancers. Repertoires were generated with immunoSEQ multiplex PCR, while TCRdb's copy carries only in-frame clones and drops some. The sample contains about 55,000 clones, around nine tenths of which appear only once. The source was CD4+ or CD8+ T cells sorted from blood, collected in a trial of the OX40 agonist ivuxolimab. These receptors were obtained from an adult with an advanced solid tumor such as melanoma, head and neck, liver or kidney cancer. CDR3s include the opening cysteine and the closing phenylalanine or tryptophan. D genes are given only for firm matches. Only some rows state a clone size, as once, few, many or a class for expanded clones.

>NA|11|NA|TRBV6-5|TRBJ2-5
CASGIQETQYF
TGTGCCAGCGGTATTCAAGAGACCCAGTACTTC
>TRBD2|15|once|TRBV4-2|TRBJ2-1
CASSPTSGDYNEQFF
TGTGCCAGCAGCCCGACTAGCGGAGACTACAATGAGCAGTTCTTC
>NA|14|NA|TRBV9|TRBJ2-7
CASSPHGSSYEQYF
TGTGCCAGCAGCCCACACGGGAGCTCCTACGAGCAGTACTTC
>NA|11|NA|TRBV6-1|TRBJ1-2
CASRPSMGYTF
TGTGCCAGCAGACCGAGTATGGGCTACACCTTC
>NA|14|NA|TRBV5-8|TRBJ1-5
CASGLRGLQQPQHF
TGTGCCAGCGGTCTACGGGGACTACAGCAGCCCCAGCATTTT
>TRBD2|16|NA|TRBV9|TRBJ2-3
CASSVASWGGTDTQYF
TGTGCCAGCAGCGTAGCCAGCTGGGGAGGGACAGATACGCAGTATTTT
>NA|14|NA|TRBV28|TRBJ2-3
CASSLGWSSDTQYF
TGTGCCAGCAGTTTAGGCTGGAGTTCAGATACGCAGTATTTT
>NA|13|few|TRBV28|TRBJ1-2
CASSPGGFYGYTF
TGTGCCAGCAGCCCGGGTGGGTTCTATGGCTACACCTTC
>NA|17|NA|TRBV11-2|TRBJ2-1
CATTRARAGQGGNEQFF
TGTGCCACCACCCGGGCCAGGGCAGGGCAAGGAGGGAATGAGCAGTTCTTC
>NA|16|NA|TRBV19|TRBJ2-7
CASSRGLLGGAYEQYF
TGTGCCAGTAGTCGTGGGCTCCTCGGGGGAGCCTACGAGCAGTACTTC
>NA|10|NA|TRBV28|TRBJ1-1
CASSFTEAFF
TGTGCCAGCAGTTTTACTGAAGCTTTCTTT
>NA|13|NA|TRBV6-5|TRBJ2-7
CASSRRERVEQYF
TGTGCCAGCAGTCGTCGGGAGCGGGTCGAGCAGTACTTC
>NA|15|NA|TRBV7-8|TRBJ1-1
CASSLREGFNTEAFF
TGTGCCAGCAGCTTACGAGAGGGGTTTAACACTGAAGCTTTCTTT
>TRBD2|15|NA|TRBV5-1|TRBJ2-1
CASSYGTSVPNEQFF
TGCGCCAGCAGCTACGGGACTAGCGTCCCCAATGAGCAGTTCTTC
>NA|14|NA|TRBV7-8|TRBJ2-5
CASSLGARGKTQYF
TGTGCCAGCTCCCTCGGGGCCAGGGGAAAGACCCAGTACTTC
>NA|15|NA|TRBV2|TRBJ2-1
CASSEDRGSYNEQFF
TGTGCCAGCAGTGAAGATAGGGGCTCCTACAATGAGCAGTTCTTC
>NA|14|NA|TRBV6-1|TRBJ2-1
CASTPRLNYNEQFF
TGTGCCAGCACCCCCAGGCTAAACTACAATGAGCAGTTCTTC
>NA|13|NA|TRBV23-1|TRBJ1-4
CASSRRPNEKLFF
TGCGCCAGCAGTCGGCGGCCCAATGAAAAACTGTTTTTT
>NA|13|once|TRBV27|TRBJ2-1
CASSLREYNEQFF
TGTGCCAGCAGTTTACGGGAGTACAATGAGCAGTTCTTC
>TRBD2|12|NA|TRBV2|TRBJ2-1
CASSGLAGVRFF
TGTGCCAGCAGTGGACTAGCGGGAGTTCGGTTCTTC
>TRBD1|16|NA|TRBV5-4|TRBJ1-2
CASSLGRTGRNYGYTF
TGTGCCAGCAGCTTGGGGCGGACAGGGAGAAACTATGGCTACACCTTC
>NA|14|NA|TRBV5-6|TRBJ2-7
CASSSTDSLYEQYF
TGTGCCAGCAGCTCCACGGACAGCCTCTACGAGCAGTACTTC
>TRBD1|14|NA|TRBV27|TRBJ1-6
CASSFRQGSSPLHF
TGTGCCAGCAGTTTTCGACAGGGGTCTTCACCCCTCCACTTT
>NA|15|NA|TRBV11-2|TRBJ2-5
CASSAVRNLQETQYF
TGTGCCAGCAGCGCCGTACGGAACCTACAAGAGACCCAGTACTTC
>NA|15|NA|TRBV5-4|TRBJ2-1
CASSWGDPVYNEQFF
TGTGCCAGCAGCTGGGGGGACCCCGTCTACAATGAGCAGTTCTTC
>NA|18|NA|TRBV21-1|TRBJ1-4
CASSKALDIAATNEKLFF
TGTGCCAGCAGCAAAGCGCTTGATATAGCTGCAACTAATGAAAAACTGTTTTTT
>NA|16|NA|TRBV27|TRBJ2-1
CASSFSAGIGYNEQFF
TGTGCCAGCAGTTTCTCTGCCGGGATCGGGTACAATGAGCAGTTCTTC
>TRBD1|13|NA|TRBV19|TRBJ1-5
CASRGQGNQPQHF
TGTGCCAGTAGAGGACAGGGGAATCAGCCCCAGCATTTT
>NA|14|NA|TRBV28|TRBJ1-5
CASRSGGLGQPQHF
TGTGCCAGCAGATCGGGGGGCCTAGGTCAGCCCCAGCATTTT
>NA|13|NA|TRBV28|TRBJ1-2
CASSGPGYYGYTF
TGTGCCAGCAGTGGCCCAGGGTACTATGGCTACACCTTC
>TRBD2|15|NA|TRBV7-3|TRBJ2-1
CASSQSGSSYNEQFF
TGTGCCAGCAGCCAGAGCGGGAGCTCCTACAATGAGCAGTTCTTC
>NA|14|NA|TRBV10-3|TRBJ1-1
CAATTEVGVTEAFF
TGTGCCGCTACGACCGAAGTAGGGGTCACTGAAGCTTTCTTT
>TRBD1|15|NA|TRBV6-1|TRBJ2-6
CASRQGTSGANVLTF
TGTGCCAGCCGACAGGGGACCTCTGGGGCCAACGTCCTGACTTTC
>NA|16|NA|TRBV28|TRBJ2-6
CASSPGRASGANVLTF
TGTGCCAGCAGCCCCGGCAGAGCCTCTGGGGCCAACGTCCTGACTTTC
>NA|13|NA|TRBV9|TRBJ2-1
CASSVTPTNEQFF
TGTGCCAGCAGCGTCACCCCAACCAATGAGCAGTTCTTC
>TRBD1|12|once|TRBV10-3|TRBJ1-2
CAISKGQGGYTF
TGTGCCATCAGTAAGGGACAGGGGGGCTACACCTTC